The rows below give T cell receptor beta chains drawn from one sample of a study of blood T cell repertoires in COVID-19. Data came from immunoSEQ multiplex PCR; TCRdb stores just in-frame clones and leaves some out. The sample consists of tens of thousands of clones, 80% of them appearing once. The sequencing input was peripheral blood. The source of these receptors is a human donor in a cohort sampled during active COVID-19. Both conserved end residues are trimmed from each CDR3. The order of the fields is V gene, J gene, D gene, CDR3 protein. D genes are given only for firm matches.

TRBV19,TRBJ1-1,TRBD1,ASSMGYRGVRPEAF
TRBV5-1,TRBJ2-2,TRBD1,ASSLAGTGGTGELF
TRBV27,TRBJ2-7,TRBD1,ASSLSFSGTGITYEQY
TRBV9,TRBJ1-3,-,ASSATGSGNTIY
TRBV18,TRBJ2-5,-,ASSPGTGIRGETQY
TRBV5-1,TRBJ2-7,-,ASSPDGPPLRTYEQY
TRBV11-2,TRBJ1-3,-,ASSLNRISGNTIY
TRBV11-3,TRBJ2-1,TRBD2,ASSLAAGAYNEQF
TRBV27,TRBJ1-2,-,ATFGAGNGYT
TRBV19,TRBJ1-2,TRBD1,ASSISWTGGTDGYT
TRBV29-1,TRBJ1-2,-,SVDAAGKGSDYGYT
TRBV2,TRBJ2-7,-,ASSTGNYEQY
TRBV24-1,TRBJ2-2,-,ATSDPLGATGELF
TRBV21-1,TRBJ1-5,-,ASSKDRGRNQPQH
TRBV7-9,TRBJ2-1,TRBD2,ASSGASGGTYNEQF
TRBV5-1,TRBJ2-5,TRBD2,ASSRGLAGGSFPAQETQY
TRBV5-1,TRBJ1-6,TRBD1,ASSRQGAGSYNSPLH
TRBV19,TRBJ1-2,-,ASSIITDRQNYGYT
TRBV5-8,TRBJ2-2,TRBD1,ASSFFGQGDTGELF
TRBV7-9,TRBJ2-1,TRBD2,ASSLAVVAGDEQF
TRBV7-9,TRBJ2-4,-,ASSLERLTYKNIQY
TRBV19,TRBJ2-3,TRBD2,ASSSRTSGGGEGTQY
TRBV7-2,TRBJ2-3,-,ASSLPSTDTQY
TRBV6-5,TRBJ2-5,-,ACRRGPGETQY
TRBV7-2,TRBJ2-3,-,ASSSSPPLEDTQY
TRBV21-1,TRBJ1-6,-,ASRRHQSPAGVQAPFAGNSPLH
TRBV3-1/TRBV3-2,TRBJ2-1,TRBD2,ASSQAGTSGGNNEQF
TRBV9,TRBJ2-3,-,ASTPGGLSTDTQY
TRBV11-2,TRBJ1-6,TRBD1,ASSAPDRGNSPLH
TRBV29-1,TRBJ2-7,-,SVGQDIFEQY
TRBV7-6,TRBJ2-2,-,AGSHATGELF
TRBV11-3,TRBJ2-2,TRBD1,ATGQGNTGELF
TRBV12-3/TRBV12-4,TRBJ1-2,TRBD1,ASSQGAVYGYT
TRBV6-6,TRBJ2-5,TRBD2,ASSGGRLETQY
TRBV5-4,TRBJ2-7,-,ASSRGDVFEQY
TRBV9,TRBJ2-3,-,ASSPSTSTDTQY
TRBV30,TRBJ1-2,-,AWSVNPTTYT
TRBV11-3,TRBJ2-1,TRBD2,ASSFSGGPLGNEQF
TRBV28,TRBJ2-7,TRBD1,ASRATGGGYEQY
TRBV7-7,TRBJ2-1,TRBD1,ASSITGTGANEQF
TRBV5-1,TRBJ2-3,TRBD1,ASTQGADTQY
TRBV5-6,TRBJ2-5,TRBD2,ASSLPGLAGSKETQY
TRBV7-3,TRBJ2-3,-,ASSSQGLGTDTQY
TRBV11-2,TRBJ1-2,TRBD1,ASSFPGQGRGYT
TRBV28,TRBJ1-4,-,ASSLIQNSNEKLF
TRBV19,TRBJ2-5,TRBD2,ASSKGLAGVGETQY